These 18 T cell receptor beta chains originate from one sample sequenced in a study of cytomegalovirus exposure and HLA in healthy donors. The PCR ran on 60 Vbeta and 13 Jbeta primers. Measured with immunoSEQ multiplex PCR; TCRdb has only the in-frame clones, and not every one. The sample contains 200,000 to 250,000 clones, approximately 79% of which appear only once. The sequenced material came from PBMCs. Receptors were obtained from a middle-aged man in good health and CMV-seronegative.

The V gene is TRBV30, the J gene TRBJ2-1, with 9 bases aligning to TRBD2. The CDR3 runs 16 residues. The V gene's germline CDR1 is GTSNPN and CDR2 SVGIG (reference sequence). CDR3 residues: CAHLELAGSRYNEQFF. DNA for the CDR3: TGTGCGCATTTGGAGCTAGCGGGGAGCAGGTACAATGAGCAGTTCTTC.

This clone is a singleton in its sample. The chain recombines TRBV7-9 with TRBJ1-3; TRBD1 aligns across 8 bases. The J segment lost 0 bases and the V segment lost 5 bases, leaving 6 bases of the junction unmatched. The CDR3 runs 16 residues. CDR1 is SEHNR and CDR2 is FQNEAQ in the germline V gene (reference sequence). The CDR3 DNA follows: TGTGCCAGCAGCGGGGACAGGCCCTACTCTGGAAACACCATATATTTT. Encoded protein: CASSGDRPYSGNTIYF. Drawing the rest from reference TRBV7-9 and TRBJ1-3, the complete variable domain is DTGVSQNPRHKITKRGQNVTFRCDPISEHNRLYWYRQTLGQGPEFLTYFQNEAQLEKSRLLSDRFSAERPKGSFSTLEIQRTEQGDSAMYLCASSGDRPYSGNTIYFGEGSWLTVV.

The chain links TRBV28 to TRBJ1-5, with D unclear. V dropped 1 base and J dropped 2 bases, with 12 bases sitting between them. The CDR3 consists of 16 residues. Germline loops: CDR1 MDHEN, CDR2 SYDVKM. CDR3 region: CASSLSAGNGNQPQHF. CDR3 DNA: TGTGCCAGCAGTTTATCAGCGGGGAACGGCAATCAGCCCCAGCATTTT.

V and J are TRBV25-1 and TRBJ1-4; 8 nucleotides align to TRBD1. The germline V gene has CDR1 MGHDK and CDR2 SYGVNS. The CDR3 totals 17 residues. V lost 6 bases to trimming and J lost 8 bases; unmatched junction nucleotides: 17. DNA for the CDR3: TGTGCCAGCAGGGGGCGGGACAGGCCATCGGGGAGCGAAAAACTGTTTTTT. It is translated as CASRGRDRPSGSEKLFF.

The chain employs TRBV28 and TRBJ1-1; 7 bases align to TRBD1. The J segment lost 8 bases and the V segment lost 2 bases, leaving 5 bases of the junction unmatched. The germline CDR1 and CDR2 sequences are MDHEN and SYDVKM. There are 13 residues in the CDR3. The CDR3 region is CASSLPDRDEAFF. DNA of the CDR3: TGTGCCAGCAGTTTACCAGACAGGGACGAAGCTTTCTTT.

This clone has more than one count but fewer than ten. V gene TRBV7-3 combines with J gene TRBJ1-1; 8 bases match TRBD1. Germline assignment: CDR1 SGHTA and CDR2 FQGTGA. The CDR3 is 14 amino acids. Unmatched junction bases numbered 12, after V lost 4 bases and J lost 11 bases. The CDR3 DNA sequence: TGTGCCAGCAGCTCTGGACAGGGTGTCCTGAATGCTTTCTTT. Translated, it gives CASSSGQGVLNAFF.

The rearrangement uses TRBV9 and TRBJ1-1, with TRBD1 matching over 9 bases. Germline assignment: CDR1 SGDLS and CDR2 YYNGEE. With 3 bases clipped from V and 4 bases from J, the junction kept 7 bases outside the gene matches. The CDR3 contains 15 residues. The DNA of the CDR3 is TGTGCCAGCAGCGCCACAGGGGGCGTCATCACTGAAGCTTTCTTT. Its protein product is CASSATGGVITEAFF.

DNA of the CDR3: TGCAGCGTTGACGGGGTCCTCACTGAAGCTTTCTTT. Encoded protein: CSVDGVLTEAFF. The rearrangement joins TRBV29-1 to TRBJ1-1; D is undetermined. Trimming removed 3 bases at V and 4 bases at J, with 9 bases between. The germline V gene encodes CDR1 SQVTM and CDR2 ANQGSEA. CDR3 length: 12 amino acids.

The V and J genes are TRBV14 and TRBJ2-7, with D tentatively TRBD2 (6 bases). Germline V CDR1 and CDR2: SGHDN, FVKESK. There are 18 residues in the CDR3. Trimming stripped 6 bases from V and 3 bases from J, with 27 bases between. CDR3 amino acids: CASSPRERGSGWNYEQYF. The CDR3 coding sequence is TGTGCCAGCAGTCCAAGGGAACGGGGGTCGGGTTGGAACTACGAGCAGTACTTC.

V is TRBV2 and J is TRBJ1-1, with 7 bases that match TRBD1. V lost 2 bases and J lost 4; bases outside the gene matches: 1. Germline V gives CDR1 SNHLY, CDR2 FYNNEI. This CDR3 region has 13 residues. The CDR3 bases are TGTGCCAGCAGTGAACAGGGGGGCACTGAAGCTTTCTTT. This translates into CASSEQGGTEAFF.

This chain joins TRBV18 and TRBJ1-1; no clear D gene. CDR1 KGHSH and CDR2 LQKENI come from the germline V gene. This CDR3 contains 13 residues. Deletions cut 3 bases from V and 2 bases from J, with 7 bases between. This chain's CDR3 is CASSPTRNTEAFF. In DNA form, the CDR3 reads TGTGCCAGCTCACCCACTCGCAACACTGAAGCTTTCTTT.

This clone showed up just a few times. The CDR3 spells CSVRASEVRYF. The CDR3 nucleotides read TGCAGCGTTCGGGCTAGCGAAGTGCGGTACTTC. This rearrangement joins TRBV29-1 to TRBJ2-7; D perhaps matches TRBD2 (6 bases). Germline lookup yields CDR1 SQVTM and CDR2 ANQGSEA. CDR3 length: 11 amino acids. V dropped 5 bases and J dropped 12 bases, with 17 bases sitting between them.

J is TRBJ2-5 and V is TRBV7-2, with TRBD2 matching over 14 bases. V lost 5 bases and J lost 4; bases outside the gene matches: 9. The CDR3 is made up of 17 amino acids. Germline-derived CDR1 and CDR2 are SGHTA and FQGNSA. CDR3: CASSIDSGTSGRETQYF. The CDR3, as DNA: TGTGCCAGCAGCATAGATTCCGGGACTAGCGGGAGAGAGACCCAGTACTTC.

This clone was seen just once. The chain carries TRBV6-1 and TRBJ2-4; TRBD2 aligns across 7 bases. The CDR3 contains 17 residues. After removal of 2 bases from V and 8 bases from J, the junction contained 15 bases not matched to a gene. Germline CDR1 MNHNS, CDR2 SASEGT. The CDR3 loop reads CASSEFPLRGSGDIQYF. CDR3 in DNA: TGTGCCAGCAGTGAATTCCCCCTACGCGGGAGCGGGGACATTCAGTACTTC.

The genes are TRBV2 and TRBJ1-1; D not certain. V was cut by 2 bases and J by 5 bases, with 15 bases left in between. This CDR3 region has 15 residues. Per the germline V gene, CDR1 is SNHLY and CDR2 is FYNNEI. The CDR3: CASSELRHDSTEAFF. The CDR3 nucleotides are TGTGCCAGCAGTGAACTGCGACACGATTCGACTGAAGCTTTCTTT.

The chain combines TRBV28 with TRBJ2-5; TRBD2 matches 16 bases. The V gene end was trimmed by 4 bases and the J gene end by 5 bases; junction bases not matched to a gene: 13. Germline V gene lookup returns CDR1 MDHEN and CDR2 SYDVKM. The CDR3 is 19 residues long. DNA for the CDR3: TGTGCCAGCAGTTACCAGATCCTGGGACTAGCGGGAGGGCCCGAGACCCAGTACTTC. Its translation: CASSYQILGLAGGPETQYF.

CDR3 sequence (DNA): TGTGCCAGCAGCGTAGTGACCCAAAGCGACTATGGCTACACCTTC. This gives the protein CASSVVTQSDYGYTF. The chain carries TRBV9 and TRBJ1-2; D ambiguous. The CDR3 is 15 amino acids. Per germline, CDR1 SGDLS and CDR2 YYNGEE. The V and J ends lost 0 bases and 3 bases respectively, with 12 bases between them.

The J gene is TRBJ1-5, the V gene TRBV5-1, with 8 bases that match TRBD1. The V gene end was trimmed by 2 bases and the J gene end by 4 bases; junction bases not matched to a gene: 2. The CDR3 loop spans 14 amino acids. CDR1 SGHRS and CDR2 YFSETQ come from the germline V gene. In DNA form, the CDR3 reads TGCGCCAGCAGCTTCGGGACAGGAAATCAGCCCCAGCATTTT. Amino acids: CASSFGTGNQPQHF.